A single sample is the source of the 3 T cell receptor beta chains below, sequenced in a study of blood T cell repertoires in COVID-19. Clones were sequenced by immunoSEQ multiplex PCR, and TCRdb holds only the in-frame ones, with some missing. The sample shows under 50,000 clones, 88% of them seen only once. The specimen sequenced was peripheral blood. The source is a woman aged 40 to 55 with acute or convalescent COVID-19.

The chain joins TRBV27 to TRBJ1-5; possibly TRBD1 for D (5 bases). V gave up 3 bases and J gave up 6 bases, with 9 bases separating them. This CDR3 has 13 residues. CDR1 is MNHEY and CDR2 is SMNVEV in the germline V gene (reference sequence). The CDR3 DNA reads TGTGCCAGCAGTTTTGTCGGGGGTCAGCCCCAGCATTTT. It is translated as CASSFVGGQPQHF.

This clone was seen only once. The V and J genes are TRBV10-3 and TRBJ1-2; 10 bases line up with TRBD1. Trimming cost V 3 bases and J 0 bases; bases outside gene matches: 16. The germline V gene has CDR1 ENHRY and CDR2 SYGVKD. The CDR3 runs to 20 residues. For the CDR3, the DNA is TGTGCCATCAGTGAAAGTATGGGACAGGGGTTACCCGATTCTAACTATGGCTACACCTTC. Encoded protein: CAISESMGQGLPDSNYGYTF.

The chain carries TRBV5-6 and TRBJ1-4, with D possibly matching TRBD1 (5 bases). Germline lookup yields CDR1 SGHDT and CDR2 YYEEEE. The V gene lost 1 base and the J gene lost 5 bases, with 9 bases spanning the gap. This CDR3 is 14 amino acids long. DNA of the CDR3: TGTGCCAGCAGCTTGATCAGGGCCAATGAAAAACTGTTTTTT. Translated, it gives CASSLIRANEKLFF.